The subject of this entry is one T cell receptor beta chain. What it binds is not known. This entry comes from a study of cytomegalovirus exposure and HLA in healthy donors. Trimming took off 4 bases at V and 0 bases at J, with 14 bases between the two ends. Germline CDR1 and CDR2: MNHNY and SVGAGI (reference sequence). This CDR3 is built from 16 residues. Study observations and caveats: Cytomegalovirus-associated status was assigned to more than 150 TCR beta chains. Prior analysis indicated that the majority of TCR beta V segments exhibited productivity approximately 90% or approximately 30% of the time. Later work showed greater clonal expansion in HLA-associated TCR beta chains than in equally common others.

The PCR ran on 60 Vbeta and 13 Jbeta primers. The table came from immunoSEQ multiplex PCR; TCRdb's copy has only in-frame clones and leaves some out. The profile shows more than 150,000 clones, around 79% of them singletons. The chain couples TRBV6-6 to TRBJ2-3, with D tentatively TRBD1 (6 bases). This TCR derives from a man aged 50 to 60 in good health and CMV-seropositive. The sequenced sample consisted of PBMCs. CDR3 nucleotide sequence: TGTGCCAGCAGTTTGTCCGGGGACATCAGCACAGATACGCAGTATTTT. This codes for CASSLSGDISTDTQYF.